This is a list of T cell receptor beta chains from one sample in a study of CD8 T cells in Susac syndrome. MiXCR, applied by TCRdb to the immunoSEQ multiplex PCR reads, yields one record per CDR3 protein. In the table there are about 150,000 distinct CDR3 sequences, 90% to 95% of which are singletons. Sequenced material: CD8+ T cells from PBMCs. The receptors originated from a human donor with multiple sclerosis. CDR3s include the opening cysteine and the closing phenylalanine or tryptophan. A D gene is named only where the DNA matches it firmly. Not every row has a clone size; where given, it reads once, few, many or a size class.

cdr3_aa | cdr3_nt | clone_size | j_call | v_call | d_call
CASRFDSPNTIYF | TGTGCCAGCAGATTTGACAGCCCAAACACCATATATTTT | - | TRBJ1-3 | TRBV12-3/TRBV12-4 | -
CASSQSRGGLGSEQFF | TGCGCCAGCAGCCAGTCGCGGGGGGGGCTTGGGAGTGAGCAGTTCTTC | - | TRBJ2-1 | TRBV4-3 | TRBD2
CSAPPGGRTDTQYF | TGCAGTGCCCCCCCCGGGGGGAGAACAGATACGCAGTATTTT | - | TRBJ2-3 | TRBV20-1 | TRBD2
CASSVSAGGLDEQYF | TGTGCCAGCAGCGTTTCAGCGGGGGGGCTGGACGAGCAGTACTTC | - | TRBJ2-7 | TRBV9 | TRBD2
CASSPGQGRYF | TGTGCCAGCAGCCCCGGACAGGGTCGGTATTTT | once | TRBJ1-3 | TRBV9 | TRBD1
CASSLASEVIETQYF | TGTGCCAGCAGCTTGGCTAGCGAGGTCATAGAGACCCAGTACTTC | - | TRBJ2-5 | TRBV5-6 | -
CSARDITTAGANTGELFF | TGCAGTGCTAGAGATATCACGACAGCCGGAGCGAACACCGGGGAGCTGTTTTTT | - | TRBJ2-2 | TRBV20-1 | -
CASSVAQGAEGATDTQYF | TGTGCCAGCAGCGTAGCACAGGGGGCGGAAGGGGCCACAGATACGCAGTATTTT | - | TRBJ2-3 | TRBV9 | TRBD1
CASSLGVTQENGQYF | TGTGCCAGCAGTTTAGGGGTCACACAGGAGAACGGGCAGTACTTC | - | TRBJ2-7 | TRBV12-3/TRBV12-4 | -
CSARTGSTEAFF | TGCAGCGCCCGTACAGGGTCAACTGAAGCTTTCTTT | - | TRBJ1-1 | TRBV29-1 | -
CASTPKSRVRTPLHF | TGTGCCAGCACCCCCAAGAGCAGGGTACGGACACCCCTCCACTTT | - | TRBJ1-6 | TRBV28 | -
CASRGQVGGHNEQFF | TGTGCCAGCAGGGGGCAGGTCGGCGGTCACAATGAGCAGTTCTTC | - | TRBJ2-1 | TRBV6-5 | -
CASSLDAFMNTEAFF | TGTGCCAGCAGCTTAGATGCGTTCATGAACACTGAAGCTTTCTTT | - | TRBJ1-1 | TRBV13 | -
CSARYWDSRDTEAFF | TGCAGTGCTAGATATTGGGACAGTCGAGACACTGAAGCTTTCTTT | - | TRBJ1-1 | TRBV20-1 | TRBD1
CASYPIGTGHGELFF | TGTGCCAGCTACCCTATTGGGACAGGGCACGGGGAGCTGTTTTTT | - | TRBJ2-2 | TRBV27 | TRBD1
CASSLEGREKETQYF | TGTGCCAGCAGTTTGGAGGGCAGAGAAAAAGAGACCCAGTACTTC | once | TRBJ2-5 | TRBV27 | -
CASSPPDLETQYF | TGTGCCAGCAGCCCGCCCGACTTGGAGACCCAGTACTTC | - | TRBJ2-5 | TRBV7-9 | -
CALDWGDTQYF | TGTGCCCTGGATTGGGGAGATACGCAGTATTTT | - | TRBJ2-3 | TRBV30 | -
CASSVPRTGASYNEQFF | TGTGCCAGCAGCGTACCTCGGACAGGGGCCTCCTACAATGAGCAGTTCTTC | - | TRBJ2-1 | TRBV9 | TRBD1
CSVGDGEAFF | TGCAGCGTTGGGGACGGTGAAGCTTTCTTT | - | TRBJ1-1 | TRBV29-1 | -
CASRDMLHTGELFF | TGTGCCAGCAGGGACATGCTCCACACCGGGGAGCTGTTTTTT | - | TRBJ2-2 | TRBV2 | -
CASSLGTGRSYEQYF | TGTGCCAGCAGTTTGGGGACAGGGAGGTCCTACGAGCAGTACTTC | - | TRBJ2-7 | TRBV28 | TRBD1
CASSEWTGEETQYF | TGTGCCAGCAGCGAGTGGACAGGGGAAGAGACCCAGTACTTC | - | TRBJ2-5 | TRBV7-6 | TRBD1
CASSYIQGNHGYTF | TGTGCCAGCAGTTATATACAGGGGAATCATGGCTACACCTTC | - | TRBJ1-2 | TRBV6-6 | TRBD1
CASSPAGVTYEQYF | TGTGCCAGCAGTCCTGCGGGGGTTACCTACGAGCAGTACTTC | - | TRBJ2-7 | TRBV27 | TRBD2
CSAWGPRRDQPQHF | TGCAGTGCTTGGGGACCCCGGAGGGATCAGCCCCAGCATTTT | once | TRBJ1-5 | TRBV20-1 | -
CASSTGTGVRETQYF | TGTGCCAGCAGCACCGGGACAGGGGTAAGAGAGACCCAGTACTTC | once | TRBJ2-5 | TRBV13 | TRBD1
CASTSNPGLASTDTQYF | TGTGCCAGCACCTCGAATCCGGGACTAGCGAGCACAGATACGCAGTATTTT | - | TRBJ2-3 | TRBV9 | TRBD2
CASSFRRTDYGYTF | TGTGCCAGCAGCTTCCGCCGGACAGACTATGGCTACACCTTC | once | TRBJ1-2 | TRBV11-2 | -
CASGPGKAKNIQYF | TGTGCCAGCGGCCCCGGGAAGGCCAAAAACATTCAGTACTTC | - | TRBJ2-4 | TRBV9 | -
CASRGTGDSHSGANVLTF | TGCGCCAGCAGGGGGACAGGGGATAGTCACTCTGGGGCCAACGTCCTGACTTTC | - | TRBJ2-6 | TRBV23-1 | TRBD1
CSVEVGFQETQYF | TGCAGCGTTGAAGTCGGCTTTCAAGAGACCCAGTACTTC | once | TRBJ2-5 | TRBV29-1 | -
CASSFGDRRAFF | TGTGCCAGCAGCTTTGGGGACAGGCGAGCTTTCTTT | - | TRBJ1-1 | TRBV11-2 | TRBD1
CASSLARGGDEAFF | TGTGCCAGCAGCTTAGCGAGGGGCGGAGATGAAGCTTTCTTT | - | TRBJ1-1 | TRBV13 | -
CASSYSEGAYNEQFF | TGTGCCAGCAGTTACTCGGAGGGGGCCTACAATGAGCAGTTCTTC | - | TRBJ2-1 | TRBV6-6 | -
CASNIQLNQPQHF | TGTGCCAGCAATATACAGTTAAATCAGCCCCAGCATTTT | - | TRBJ1-5 | TRBV6-2/TRBV6-3 | -
CASSSPAGESSYNEQFF | TGTGCCAGCAGCTCACCAGCGGGGGAGAGCTCCTACAATGAGCAGTTCTTC | - | TRBJ2-1 | TRBV7-9 | TRBD2
CASSLGRGGRYEQYF | TGTGCCAGCAGCTTGGGCCGCGGGGGCCGCTACGAGCAGTACTTC | - | TRBJ2-7 | TRBV5-4 | -
CASITTRWITGETQYF | TGTGCCAGTATCACGACCAGGTGGATTACGGGAGAGACCCAGTACTTC | - | TRBJ2-5 | TRBV19 | -
CAWSGGNEQFF | TGTGCCTGGAGTGGGGGGAATGAGCAGTTCTTC | few | TRBJ2-1 | TRBV30 | -
CASSVDSGNNSPLHF | TGTGCCAGCAGCGTAGATTCGGGAAATAATTCACCCCTCCACTTT | - | TRBJ1-6 | TRBV9 | -
CASSDRAGYTF | TGTGCCAGCAGCGACCGGGCAGGCTACACCTTC | - | TRBJ1-2 | TRBV9 | -
CATEGGNEQFF | TGCGCCACCGAAGGGGGCAATGAGCAGTTCTTC | once | TRBJ2-1 | TRBV4-1 | -
CSARDHRGNQPQHF | TGCAGTGCTAGAGATCACCGGGGGAATCAGCCCCAGCATTTT | - | TRBJ1-5 | TRBV20-1 | -
CASRNRQANTEAFF | TGTGCCAGCAGGAACCGACAGGCGAACACTGAAGCTTTCTTT | - | TRBJ1-1 | TRBV7-2 | -
CASSTSSGYTF | TGTGCCAGTAGTACCTCCAGTGGCTACACCTTC | few | TRBJ1-2 | TRBV19 | -
CASSLGTGGYQETQYF | TGTGCCAGCAGCTTAGGGACAGGGGGCTACCAAGAGACCCAGTACTTC | - | TRBJ2-5 | TRBV7-9 | TRBD1
CASSEKAYEQYF | TGTGCCAGCAGTGAAAAGGCCTACGAGCAGTACTTC | once | TRBJ2-7 | TRBV2 | -